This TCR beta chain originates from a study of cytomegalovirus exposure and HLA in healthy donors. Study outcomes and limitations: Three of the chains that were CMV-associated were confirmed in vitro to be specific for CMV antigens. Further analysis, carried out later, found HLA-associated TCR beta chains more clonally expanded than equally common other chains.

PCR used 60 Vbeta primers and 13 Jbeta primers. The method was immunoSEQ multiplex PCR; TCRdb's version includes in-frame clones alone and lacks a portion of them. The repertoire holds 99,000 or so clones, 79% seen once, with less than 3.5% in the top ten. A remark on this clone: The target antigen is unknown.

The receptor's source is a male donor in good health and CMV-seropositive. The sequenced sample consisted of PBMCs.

CDR3 DNA: TGTGCCAGCAGCTTCCTCTCGGGGCGGGAGAACATTCAGTACTTC. Translating gives CASSFLSGRENIQYF. The rearrangement joins TRBV11-3 to TRBJ2-4; 7 nucleotides agree with TRBD2. Germline CDR1 is SGHNT and CDR2 is YENEEA. This CDR3 has 15 residues. The junction had 9 bases not matched to a gene; V was cut back by 3 bases and J by 7 bases.